This T cell receptor beta chain is drawn from a study of early T cells in non-severe SARS-CoV-2 infection. The germline V gene has CDR1 SGHVS and CDR2 FNYEAQ. The CDR3 consists of 14 residues. V gave up 6 bases and J gave up 4 bases, with 12 bases separating them. MiXCR, run by TCRdb on the 5' RACE reads, gives a single entry per CDR3 protein. The profile shows some 66,000 distinct CDR3 sequences, 9.1% of them singletons. Sequenced: whole blood. The receptor was isolated from an adult who was a healthcare worker with PCR-confirmed SARS-CoV-2 infection or an uninfected control (not recorded which). The chain recombines TRBV7-6 with TRBJ1-4; a weak D match, TRBD1 (6 bases). DNA for the CDR3: TGTGCCAGCAGTACCGGGACATTTAATGAAAAACTGTTTTTT. This encodes CASSTGTFNEKLFF. Based on the CDR3 plus reference TRBV7-6 and TRBJ1-4, the full variable domain is GAGVSQSPRYKVTKRGQDVALRCDPISGHVSLYWYRQALGQGPEFLTYFNYEAQQDKSGLPNDRFSAERPEGSISTLTIQRTEQRDSAMYRCASSTGTFNEKLFFGSGTQLSVL.